This T cell receptor beta chain derives from a study of cytomegalovirus exposure and HLA in healthy donors. As to this clone: As yet, its antigen is unknown.

The CDR3 covers 17 residues. V was pared by 1 base and J by 3 bases, with 17 bases between. CDR1 is SGHVS and CDR2 is FNYEAQ in the germline V gene. The PCR had 60 Vbeta and 13 Jbeta primers. Profiled with immunoSEQ multiplex PCR; TCRdb holds only in-frame clones, not every one. The sample consists of 180,000 or so clones, roughly 88% of them appearing once. The study's findings and limits: It was taken for granted in presence/absence analyses that sequencing depth across donors was roughly uniform. Cytomegalovirus-associated status was assigned to more than 150 TCR beta chains. The classifier was said to identify cytomegalovirus status with high specificity and sensitivity.

The V call is TRBV7-6, the J call TRBJ2-3; tentatively, D is TRBD1 (7 bases). The source is a man between 18 and 29 years old in good health and CMV-seropositive. Sequenced input: PBMCs. This CDR3 reads CASSLDIAGQPTDTQYF. Here the CDR3 DNA reads TGTGCCAGCAGCTTAGATATTGCGGGACAGCCTACAGATACGCAGTATTTT.